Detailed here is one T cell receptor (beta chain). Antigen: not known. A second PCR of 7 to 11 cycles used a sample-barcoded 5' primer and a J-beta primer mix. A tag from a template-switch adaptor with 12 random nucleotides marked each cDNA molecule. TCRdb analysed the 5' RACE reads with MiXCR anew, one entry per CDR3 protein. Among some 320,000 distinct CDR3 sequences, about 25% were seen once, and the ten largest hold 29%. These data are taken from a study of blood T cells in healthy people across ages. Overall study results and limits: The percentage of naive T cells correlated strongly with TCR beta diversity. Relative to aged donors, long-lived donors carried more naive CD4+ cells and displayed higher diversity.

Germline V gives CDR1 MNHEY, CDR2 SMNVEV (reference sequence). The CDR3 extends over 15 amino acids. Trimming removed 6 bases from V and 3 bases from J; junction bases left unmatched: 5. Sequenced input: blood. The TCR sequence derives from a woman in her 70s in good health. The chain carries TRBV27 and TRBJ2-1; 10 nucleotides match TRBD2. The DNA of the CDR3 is TGTGCCAGCAGGCGAGCGGGAGGGAACTACAATGAGCAGTTCTTC. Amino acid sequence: CASRRAGGNYNEQFF.